Sequencing of this T cell receptor beta chain was carried out in a study of cytotoxic CD8 clonotypes in ibrutinib-treated CLL. The study's findings and limits: Clonality, elevated at ibrutinib response, dropped back toward baseline at progression.

The CDR3 spans 16 residues. Germline V lookup: CDR1 LGHNA, CDR2 YNFKEQ. V lost 0 bases, J lost 7 bases, and 9 bases stayed unmatched. Assay used: immunoSEQ multiplex PCR; TCRdb lists only in-frame clones, some missing. Among 30,000 to 40,000 clones listed, approximately 70% were seen once. With regard to this clone: Antigen: not known.

The clonotype was recovered from a human donor with chronic lymphocytic leukemia. This chain links TRBV4-2 with TRBJ2-1; 7 nucleotides align to TRBD1. Material: PBMCs, obtained before ibrutinib treatment. CDR3 in DNA: TGTGCCAGCAGCCAAGATATAAACAGGGGCGCGAATGAGCAGTTCTTC. Protein product: CASSQDINRGANEQFF.